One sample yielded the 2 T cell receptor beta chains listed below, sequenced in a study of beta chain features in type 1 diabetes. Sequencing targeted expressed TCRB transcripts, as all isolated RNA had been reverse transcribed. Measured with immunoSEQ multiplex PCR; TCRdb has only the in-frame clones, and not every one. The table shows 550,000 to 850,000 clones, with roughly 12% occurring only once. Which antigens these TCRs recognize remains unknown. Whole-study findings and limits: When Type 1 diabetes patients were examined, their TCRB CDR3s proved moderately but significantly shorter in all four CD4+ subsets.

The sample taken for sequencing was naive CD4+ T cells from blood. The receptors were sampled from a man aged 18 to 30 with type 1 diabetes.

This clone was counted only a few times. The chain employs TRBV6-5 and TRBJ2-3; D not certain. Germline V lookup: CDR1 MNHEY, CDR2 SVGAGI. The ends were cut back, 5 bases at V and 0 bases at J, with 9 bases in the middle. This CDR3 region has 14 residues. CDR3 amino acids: CASSVGLSTDTQYF. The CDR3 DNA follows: TGTGCCAGCAGTGTAGGTCTTAGCACAGATACGCAGTATTTT.

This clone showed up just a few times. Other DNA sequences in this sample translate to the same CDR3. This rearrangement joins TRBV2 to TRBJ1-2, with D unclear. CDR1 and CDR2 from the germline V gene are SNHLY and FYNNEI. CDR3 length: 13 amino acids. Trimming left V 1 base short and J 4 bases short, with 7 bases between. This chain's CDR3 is CASSEGTAYGYTF. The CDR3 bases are TGTGCCAGCAGTGAAGGAACAGCCTATGGCTACACCTTC.